This TCR beta chain was documented in a study of Ad26.COV2.S vaccination and SARS-CoV-2 variants. Turning to the study itself: Donor was assigned to the Ad26.COV2.S arm of trial COV1001. Intramuscular Ad26.COV2.S at 5x10^10 or 1x10^11 viral particles.

The CDR3 loop spans 12 amino acids. V was trimmed by 4 bases and J by 6 bases, leaving 9 bases between them. Germline lookup yields CDR1 SGHRS and CDR2 YFSETQ. As regards this clone: What it binds is not known.

Notes on the study in general: Those who received the vaccine showed greater spike-specific TCR breadth than those given placebo. Comparable non-spike TCR breadth was observed in vaccine and placebo recipients.

The sample's treatment: over 15 received Ad26.COV2.S at low or high dose, single or two shots; 5 received placebo; per-sample allocation not given. The investigators took samples on day 63 after the first vaccine or placebo injection. Generated by immunoSEQ multiplex PCR, the TCRdb table keeps only in-frame clones and is missing some. The sample carries fewer than 400,000 clones, approximately 89% recorded once. The TCR sequence derives from a person aged 18-60 years who received the Ad26.COV2.S COVID-19 vaccine or a placebo. This specimen was peripheral blood, taken in a trial of Ad26.COV2.S vaccine versus placebo. The J gene is TRBJ2-3, the V gene TRBV5-1; D is uncertain. DNA for the CDR3: TGCGCCAGCAGCCTGAATGGGGATACGCAGTATTTT. Amino acids: CASSLNGDTQYF.